The clone carrying this TCR beta chain was seen a few times. This specimen belongs to a study of human T cells and chemical hapten exposure. TCRdb redid the calling of the RACE reads with MiXCR, one entry per CDR3 protein. The sample holds about 380,000 distinct CDR3 sequences, more than 4.5% seen once. Time point in this sample: patch test 1, 2 weeks after DPC sensitization. The treatment: therapeutic diphenylcyclopropenone sensitization with weekly scalp DPC. Here the sequenced sample was whole blood, taken in connection with sensitization to the hapten diphenylcyclopropenone (DPC). The source of this sequence is a woman between 50 and 59 years old with alopecia areata. Some clones in this sample may be carry-over from other donors' samples.

CDR3 residues: CASSLMRAPEAFF. The CDR3, as DNA: TGTGCCAGCAGCCTGATGAGGGCCCCTGAAGCTTTCTTT. This chain joins TRBV7-2 and TRBJ1-1; D is unclear. The CDR3 has 13 residues. V gave up 5 bases and J gave up 6 bases, with 13 bases separating them. Germline loops: CDR1 SGHTA, CDR2 FQGNSA.